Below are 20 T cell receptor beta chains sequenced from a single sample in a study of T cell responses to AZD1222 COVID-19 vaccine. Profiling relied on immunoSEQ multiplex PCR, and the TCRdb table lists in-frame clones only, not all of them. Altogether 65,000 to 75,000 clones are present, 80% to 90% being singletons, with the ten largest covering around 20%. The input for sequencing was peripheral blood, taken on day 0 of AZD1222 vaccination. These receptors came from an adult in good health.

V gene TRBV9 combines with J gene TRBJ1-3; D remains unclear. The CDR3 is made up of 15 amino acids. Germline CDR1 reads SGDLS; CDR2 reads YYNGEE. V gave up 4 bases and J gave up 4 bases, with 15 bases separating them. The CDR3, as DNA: TGTGCCAGCAGCCCCCTACTTCTATCCGGAAACACCATATATTTT. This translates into CASSPLLLSGNTIYF.

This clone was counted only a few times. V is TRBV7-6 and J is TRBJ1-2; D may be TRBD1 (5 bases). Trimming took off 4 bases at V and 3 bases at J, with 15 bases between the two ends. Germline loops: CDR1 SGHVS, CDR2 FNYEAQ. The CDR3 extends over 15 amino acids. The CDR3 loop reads CASSSPGGGYYGYTF. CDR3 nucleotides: TGTGCCAGCAGCTCCCCAGGTGGGGGTTACTATGGCTACACCTTC.

The CDR3 coding sequence is TGTGCCAGCAGTTTGGGCGGTTACTACGAGCAGTACTTC. Translating gives CASSLGGYYEQYF. This sequence joins TRBV12-3 or TRBV12-4 and TRBJ2-7; D remains ambiguous. The ends were cut back, 3 bases at V and 3 bases at J, with 9 bases in the middle. This CDR3 comprises 13 residues.

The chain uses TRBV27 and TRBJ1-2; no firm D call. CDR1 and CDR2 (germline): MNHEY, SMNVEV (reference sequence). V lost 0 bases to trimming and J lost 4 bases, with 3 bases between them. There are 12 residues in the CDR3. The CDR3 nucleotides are TGTGCCAGCAGTTTATCAGGCTATGGCTACACCTTC. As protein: CASSLSGYGYTF.

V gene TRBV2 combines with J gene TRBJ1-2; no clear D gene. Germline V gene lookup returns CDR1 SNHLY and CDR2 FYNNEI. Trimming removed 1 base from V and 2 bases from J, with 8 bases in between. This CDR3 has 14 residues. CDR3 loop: CASSEVRPNYGYTF. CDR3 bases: TGTGCCAGCAGTGAAGTCAGGCCGAACTATGGCTACACCTTC. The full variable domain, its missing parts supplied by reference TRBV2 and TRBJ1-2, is EPEVTQTPSHQVTQMGQEVILRCVPISNHLYFYWYRQILGQKVEFLVSFYNNEISEKSEIFDDQFSVERPDGSNFTLKIRSTKLEDSAMYFCASSEVRPNYGYTFGSGTRLTVV.

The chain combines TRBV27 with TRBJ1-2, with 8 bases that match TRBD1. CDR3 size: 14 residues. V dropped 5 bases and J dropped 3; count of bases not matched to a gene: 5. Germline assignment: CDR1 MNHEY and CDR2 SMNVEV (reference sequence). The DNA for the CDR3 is TGTGCCAGCAGTCCTTACAGGGGGGACTATGGCTACACCTTC. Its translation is CASSPYRGDYGYTF.

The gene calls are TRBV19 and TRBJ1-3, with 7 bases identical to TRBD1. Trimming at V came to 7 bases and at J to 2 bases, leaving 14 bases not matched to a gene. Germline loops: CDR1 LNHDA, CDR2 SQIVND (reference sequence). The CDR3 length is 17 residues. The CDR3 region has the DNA TGTGCCAGTAAGCCTTTCCAGGGGGAAATCACTGGAAACACCATATATTTT. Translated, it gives CASKPFQGEITGNTIYF.

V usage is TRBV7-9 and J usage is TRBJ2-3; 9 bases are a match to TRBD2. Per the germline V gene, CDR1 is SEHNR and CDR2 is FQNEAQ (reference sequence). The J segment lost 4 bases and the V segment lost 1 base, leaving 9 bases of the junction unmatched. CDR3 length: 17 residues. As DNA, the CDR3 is TGTGCCAGCAGCTTAGGGTCTGTTAGCGGGAGCTCAGATACGCAGTATTTT. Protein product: CASSLGSVSGSSDTQYF.

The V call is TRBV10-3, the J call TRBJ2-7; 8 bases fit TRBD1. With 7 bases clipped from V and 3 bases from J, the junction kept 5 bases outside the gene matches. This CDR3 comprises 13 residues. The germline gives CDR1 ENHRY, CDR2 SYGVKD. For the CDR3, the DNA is TGTGCCATCACTCAGGGGGCAGGCTACGAGCAGTACTTC. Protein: CAITQGAGYEQYF.

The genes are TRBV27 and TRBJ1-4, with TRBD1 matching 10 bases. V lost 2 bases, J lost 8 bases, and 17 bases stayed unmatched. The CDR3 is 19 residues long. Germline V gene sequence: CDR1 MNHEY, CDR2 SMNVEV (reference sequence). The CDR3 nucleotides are TGTGCCAGCAGTTTAAACATAACAATACCGGGACAGGGGAGGGAAAAACTGTTTTTT. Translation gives CASSLNITIPGQGREKLFF.

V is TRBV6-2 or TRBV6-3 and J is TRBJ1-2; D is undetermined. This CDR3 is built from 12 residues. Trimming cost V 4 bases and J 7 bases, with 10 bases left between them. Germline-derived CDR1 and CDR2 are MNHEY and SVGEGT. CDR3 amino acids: CASSSPVLGYTF. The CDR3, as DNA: TGTGCCAGCAGTTCCCCCGTACTTGGCTACACCTTC.

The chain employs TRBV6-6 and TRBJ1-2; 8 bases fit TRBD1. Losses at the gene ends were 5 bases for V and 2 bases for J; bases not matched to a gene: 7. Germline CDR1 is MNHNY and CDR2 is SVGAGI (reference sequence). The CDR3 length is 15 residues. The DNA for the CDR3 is TGTGCCAGCAGTCTCCAGACAGGGGAGAACTATGGCTACACCTTC. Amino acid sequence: CASSLQTGENYGYTF.

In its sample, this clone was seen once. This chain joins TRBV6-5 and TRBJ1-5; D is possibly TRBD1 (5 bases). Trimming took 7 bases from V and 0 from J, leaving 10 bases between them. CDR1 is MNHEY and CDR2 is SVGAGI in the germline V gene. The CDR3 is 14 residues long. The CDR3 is CASTGTYSNQPQHF. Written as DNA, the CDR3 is TGTGCCAGCACCGGGACTTATAGCAATCAGCCCCAGCATTTT.

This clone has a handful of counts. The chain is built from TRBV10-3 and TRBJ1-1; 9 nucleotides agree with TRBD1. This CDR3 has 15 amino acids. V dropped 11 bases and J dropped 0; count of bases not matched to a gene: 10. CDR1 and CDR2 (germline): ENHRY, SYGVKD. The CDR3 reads CASRDRDRMNTEAFF. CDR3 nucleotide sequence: TGTGCCTCCCGGGACAGGGACAGGATGAACACTGAAGCTTTCTTT.

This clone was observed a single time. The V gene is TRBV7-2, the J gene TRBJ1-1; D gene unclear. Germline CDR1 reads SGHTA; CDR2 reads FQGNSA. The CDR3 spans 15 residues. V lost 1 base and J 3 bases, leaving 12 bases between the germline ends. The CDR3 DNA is TGTGCCAGCAGCTTAGGCGTAGCCCGAGACACTGAAGCTTTCTTT. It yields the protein CASSLGVARDTEAFF.

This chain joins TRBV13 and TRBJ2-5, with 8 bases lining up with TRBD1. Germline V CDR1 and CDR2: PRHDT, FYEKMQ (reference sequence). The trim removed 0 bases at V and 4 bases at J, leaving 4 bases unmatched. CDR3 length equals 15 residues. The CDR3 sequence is CASSLGQGARETQYF. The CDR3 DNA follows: TGTGCCAGCAGCTTAGGGCAGGGGGCAAGAGAGACCCAGTACTTC.

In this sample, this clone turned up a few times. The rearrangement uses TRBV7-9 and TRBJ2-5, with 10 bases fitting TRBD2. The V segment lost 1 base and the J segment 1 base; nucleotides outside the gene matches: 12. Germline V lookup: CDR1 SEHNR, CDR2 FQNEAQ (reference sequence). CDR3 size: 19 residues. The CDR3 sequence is CASSLVTTSSGGAQETQYF. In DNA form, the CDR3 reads TGTGCCAGCAGCTTAGTTACCACATCTAGCGGGGGAGCCCAAGAGACCCAGTACTTC.

The CDR3 is CASEGQGVYEQYF. CDR3 nucleotide sequence: TGTGCCAGCGAGGGACAGGGGGTCTACGAGCAGTACTTC. The chain joins TRBV2 to TRBJ2-7; the match to TRBD1 covers 11 bases. The CDR3 totals 13 residues. The germline gives CDR1 SNHLY, CDR2 FYNNEI. Unmatched junction bases numbered 3, after V lost 8 bases and J lost 3 bases.

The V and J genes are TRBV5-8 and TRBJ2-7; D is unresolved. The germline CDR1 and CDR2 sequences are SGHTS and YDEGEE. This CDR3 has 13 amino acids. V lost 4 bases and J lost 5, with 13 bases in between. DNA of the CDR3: TGTGCCAGCAGCCCTCGTGGGTGGGACGAGCAGTACTTC. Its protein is CASSPRGWDEQYF.

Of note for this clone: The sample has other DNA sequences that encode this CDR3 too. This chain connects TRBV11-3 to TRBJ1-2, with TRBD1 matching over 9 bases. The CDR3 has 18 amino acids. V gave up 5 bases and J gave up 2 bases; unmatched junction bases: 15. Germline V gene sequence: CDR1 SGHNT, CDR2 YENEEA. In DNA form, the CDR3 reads TGTGCCAGCAGCACTCCAACCGGGACAGGGATTGTGAACTATGGCTACACCTTC. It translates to CASSTPTGTGIVNYGYTF.